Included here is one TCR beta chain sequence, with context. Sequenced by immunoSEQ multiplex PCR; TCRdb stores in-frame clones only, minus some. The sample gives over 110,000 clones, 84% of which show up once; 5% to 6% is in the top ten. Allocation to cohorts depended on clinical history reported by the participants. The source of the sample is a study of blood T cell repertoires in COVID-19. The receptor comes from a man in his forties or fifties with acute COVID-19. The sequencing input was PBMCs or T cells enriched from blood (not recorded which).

CDR3 protein: CASSFRSGGANEKLFF. As DNA, the CDR3 is TGTGCCAGCAGCTTTAGATCAGGGGGAGCTAATGAAAAACTGTTTTTT. J is TRBJ1-4 and V is TRBV7-2; 7 bases are a match to TRBD1. The CDR3 spans 16 residues. J gave up 3 bases and V 3 bases, and 7 bases lay outside the gene matches. Germline assignment: CDR1 SGHTA and CDR2 FQGNSA.